Listed below are T cell receptor beta chains from one sample, sequenced in a study of identical twins. TCRdb analysed the 5' RACE reads with MiXCR anew, one entry per CDR3 protein. The sample comprises 1.5 million to 2 million distinct CDR3 sequences, about 30% of which are singletons, and about 0.25% rests with the top ten. Sequencing input: cord blood. The receptors derive from a newborn girl in good health. The CDR3 runs from the conserved cysteine through the conserved F or W. The D gene is left open where the match is weak. Size is omitted from some rows. Given values are once, few, many or a class for expanded clones.

>NA|TRBV13|once|TRBJ2-2
CASSSGAPGELFF
TGTGCCAGCAGCTCAGGTGCACCCGGGGAGCTGTTTTTT
>NA|TRBV24-1|few|TRBJ2-1
CATSDRLRNEQFF
TGTGCCACCAGTGACAGACTGCGGAATGAGCAGTTCTTC
>TRBD2|TRBV20-1|NA|TRBJ2-5
CSARIAGETQYF
TGCAGTGCTAGAATAGCGGGAGAGACCCAGTACTTC
>NA|TRBV20-1|NA|TRBJ2-4
CSARDLGAGLAKNIQYF
TGCAGTGCTAGAGATCTAGGCGCTGGGTTAGCCAAAAACATTCAGTACTTC
>TRBD1|TRBV18|NA|TRBJ1-1
CASSPQTGGVRNTEAFF
TGTGCCAGCTCACCTCAAACAGGGGGCGTTAGGAACACTGAAGCTTTCTTT
>TRBD2|TRBV7-2|NA|TRBJ2-5
CASSLTRTSGSLKTQYF
TGTGCCAGCAGCTTAACCCGGACTAGCGGGAGCTTAAAGACCCAGTACTTC
>NA|TRBV24-1|NA|TRBJ2-7
CATSVRGTAARQVLYYEQYF
TGTGCCACCAGTGTCCGAGGAACCGCCGCGAGACAGGTACTATACTACGAGCAGTACTTC
>NA|TRBV9|NA|TRBJ2-1
CASSVAWTGGLAGQEQFF
TGTGCCAGCAGCGTAGCCTGGACAGGGGGGCTAGCGGGACAGGAGCAGTTCTTC
>NA|TRBV7-2|few|TRBJ2-4
CASSRRDGKNIQYF
TGTGCCAGCAGCCGCCGGGACGGTAAAAACATTCAGTACTTC
>NA|TRBV29-1|many|TRBJ1-2
CSVGGDYGYTF
TGCAGCGTTGGGGGCGACTATGGCTACACCTTC
>TRBD2|TRBV10-2|few|TRBJ2-7
CASRFGTSYEQYF
TGCGCCAGCAGGTTCGGGACTAGCTACGAGCAGTACTTC
>TRBD2|TRBV9|NA|TRBJ2-1
CASSGGLAGHNEQFF
TGTGCCAGCAGCGGGGGACTAGCGGGACACAATGAGCAGTTCTTC
>NA|TRBV4-1|once|TRBJ2-1
CASSQDSVGGDTYNEQFF
TGCGCCAGCAGCCAAGATTCGGTGGGCGGGGACACCTACAATGAGCAGTTCTTC
>TRBD2|TRBV5-1|NA|TRBJ2-7
CASSVTSGGEQYF
TGCGCCAGCAGCGTGACTAGCGGGGGCGAGCAGTACTTC
>NA|TRBV20-1|once|TRBJ1-1
CSASRTGRTEAFF
TGCAGTGCTAGTCGAACAGGGAGGACTGAAGCTTTCTTT
>NA|TRBV28|NA|TRBJ2-1
CASKRTLDYNEQFF
TGTGCCAGCAAAAGGACTTTGGATTACAATGAGCAGTTCTTC
>NA|TRBV18|many|TRBJ1-1
CASSPHRDTEAFF
TGTGCCAGCAGCCCTCACAGGGACACTGAAGCTTTCTTT
>TRBD2|TRBV29-1|few|TRBJ2-7
CSVVETGTSPYEQYF
TGCAGCGTTGTGGAGACCGGGACTAGTCCCTACGAGCAGTACTTC
>TRBD2|TRBV12-3/TRBV12-4|few|TRBJ2-7
CASSLAGGSYEQSF
TGTGCCAGCAGTTTAGCGGGAGGGAGCTACGAGCAGTCCTTC
>NA|TRBV3-1|NA|TRBJ2-1
CASSQDGGRFDEQFF
TGTGCCAGCAGCCAAGACGGGGGCCGGTTCGATGAGCAGTTCTTC
>TRBD1|TRBV4-2|NA|TRBJ1-2
CASSQEWDREGYTF
TGTGCCAGCAGCCAAGAATGGGACAGGGAAGGCTACACCTTC
>NA|TRBV20-1|few|TRBJ2-5
CSAGRGQPKETQYF
TGCAGTGCTGGGCGAGGACAGCCGAAAGAGACCCAGTACTTC
>NA|TRBV5-1|NA|TRBJ1-4
CASSTDVHHEKLFF
TGCGCCAGCAGCACCGACGTTCACCATGAAAAACTGTTTTTT
>NA|TRBV12-5|NA|TRBJ1-2
CASGLEPGYGYTF
TGTGCTAGTGGTTTGGAACCGGGGTATGGCTACACCTTC
>NA|TRBV6-1|NA|TRBJ1-5
CAGSETWGVGQPQHF
TGTGCCGGCAGTGAAACGTGGGGGGTCGGACAGCCCCAGCATTTT
>TRBD1|TRBV9|NA|TRBJ1-2
CASSTTTKRTGVDYGYTF
TGTGCCAGCAGCACCACGACTAAAAGGACAGGAGTAGACTATGGCTACACCTTC
>NA|TRBV6-2/TRBV6-3|many|TRBJ2-4
CASSPGLENIQYF
TGTGCCAGCAGCCCGGGACTTGAAAACATTCAGTACTTC
>NA|TRBV2|few|TRBJ1-1
CASSVEGPMNTEAFF
TGTGCCAGCAGTGTAGAGGGACCTATGAACACTGAAGCTTTCTTT
>TRBD2|TRBV27|few|TRBJ2-3
CASTSILAGSYTQYF
TGTGCCAGCACCTCTATCCTAGCGGGGAGCTATACGCAGTATTTT
>NA|TRBV14|few|TRBJ1-1
CASSQARQRAFF
TGTGCCAGCAGCCAAGCCAGACAGCGAGCTTTCTTT
>NA|TRBV21-1|NA|TRBJ2-2
CASSLRTGRTGEPFF
TGTGCCAGCAGCCTTCGGACGGGGCGCACCGGGGAGCCGTTTTTT
>TRBD2|TRBV24-1|NA|TRBJ2-7
CATSDQGAAGLVEQYF
TGTGCCACCAGTGACCAAGGGGCAGCGGGACTAGTGGAGCAGTACTTC
>NA|TRBV3-1|many|TRBJ2-7
CASSQGPAREQYF
TGTGCCAGCAGCCAGGGACCCGCACGGGAGCAGTACTTC
>NA|TRBV15|NA|TRBJ2-3
CATSRDRLADTQYF
TGTGCCACCAGCAGAGATCGGCTGGCAGATACGCAGTATTTT
>TRBD1|TRBV5-1|NA|TRBJ1-1
CASSFQQGGRTEAFF
TGCGCCAGCAGCTTCCAACAGGGGGGTCGGACTGAAGCTTTCTTT
>NA|TRBV4-1|NA|TRBJ1-1
CASSQVGDRQCKAFF
TGCGCCAGCAGCCAAGTCGGGGATAGACAGTGCAAAGCTTTCTTT
>NA|TRBV2|NA|TRBJ2-1
CASRNRDKNEQFF
TGTGCCAGCAGGAACCGGGACAAAAATGAGCAGTTCTTC
>NA|TRBV24-1|NA|TRBJ2-7
CATSDPDKEQYF
TGTGCCACCAGTGATCCAGATAAAGAGCAGTACTTC
>TRBD2|TRBV20-1|NA|TRBJ2-7
CSAPRGSGSYEQYF
TGCAGTGCTCCCCGCGGGAGCGGATCCTACGAGCAGTACTTC
>TRBD2|TRBV20-1|NA|TRBJ2-3
CSARGDYKFTDTQYF
TGCAGTGCTAGGGGGGACTACAAATTCACAGATACGCAGTATTTT
>TRBD1|TRBV10-3|NA|TRBJ2-7
CAISQLLNQGATSYEQYF
TGTGCCATCAGCCAACTCCTCAATCAGGGGGCGACCTCCTACGAGCAGTACTTC
>TRBD1|TRBV10-3|many|TRBJ1-1
CAIRDRVNTEAFF
TGTGCCATCAGAGACAGGGTGAACACTGAAGCTTTCTTT
>NA|TRBV29-1|many|TRBJ1-1
CSVERGGTEAFF
TGCAGCGTTGAGAGAGGAGGGACTGAAGCTTTCTTT